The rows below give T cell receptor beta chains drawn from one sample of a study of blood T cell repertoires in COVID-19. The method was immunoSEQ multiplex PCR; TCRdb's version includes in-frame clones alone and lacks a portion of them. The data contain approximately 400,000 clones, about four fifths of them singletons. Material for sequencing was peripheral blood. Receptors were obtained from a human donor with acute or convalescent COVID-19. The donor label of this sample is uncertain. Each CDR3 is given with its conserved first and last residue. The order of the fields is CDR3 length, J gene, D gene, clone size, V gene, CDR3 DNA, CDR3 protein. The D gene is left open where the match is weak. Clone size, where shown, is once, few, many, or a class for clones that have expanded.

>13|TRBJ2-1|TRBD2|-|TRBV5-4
TGTGCCAGCAGCCTACTAGCGGTCAATGAGCAGTTCTTC
CASSLLAVNEQFF
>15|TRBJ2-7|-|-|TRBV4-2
TGTGCCAGCAGCCAAGAACGCTGGACGGCGGGGGAGCAGTACTTC
CASSQERWTAGEQYF
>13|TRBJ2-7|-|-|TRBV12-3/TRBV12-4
TGTGCCAGCAGTCTCGGCCGGGGTTACCAGCAGTACTTC
CASSLGRGYQQYF
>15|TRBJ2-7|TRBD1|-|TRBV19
TGTGCCAGTAGTATTCGTGGGACAGGGTCTTCCGAGCAGTACTTC
CASSIRGTGSSEQYF
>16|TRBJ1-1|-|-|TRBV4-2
TGTGCCAGCAGCCAAGAATGGTGGGGGGTGAACACTGAAGCTTTCTTT
CASSQEWWGVNTEAFF
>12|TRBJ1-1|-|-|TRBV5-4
TGTGCCAGCAGCATCCAGGGATCTGAAGCTTTCTTT
CASSIQGSEAFF
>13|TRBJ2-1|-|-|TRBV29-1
TGCAGCGTTGGAGAGCAGGTCCCCTCTGAGCAGTTCTTC
CSVGEQVPSEQFF
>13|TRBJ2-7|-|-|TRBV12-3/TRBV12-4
TGTGCCAGCAGTTTAGGGACAAGCTACGAGCAGTACTTC
CASSLGTSYEQYF
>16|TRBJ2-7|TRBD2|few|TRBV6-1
TGTGCCAGCAGTGAAGTCCCACGACTAGCTCGCTACGAGCAGTACTTC
CASSEVPRLARYEQYF
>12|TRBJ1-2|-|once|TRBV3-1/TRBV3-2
TGTGCCAGCAGCCAAGTCGAGCGTGGCTACACCTTC
CASSQVERGYTF
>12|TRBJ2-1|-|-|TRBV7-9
TGTGCCAGCAGCCCCGGCTACAATGAGCAGTTCTTC
CASSPGYNEQFF
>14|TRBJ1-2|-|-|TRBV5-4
TGTGCCAGCAGCTTCGGGGAGTTAGCCTATGGCTACACCTTC
CASSFGELAYGYTF
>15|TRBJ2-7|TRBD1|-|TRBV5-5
TGTGCCAGCAGCTTGGGGACAGGGGGGATCTACGAGCAGTACTTC
CASSLGTGGIYEQYF
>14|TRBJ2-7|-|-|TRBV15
TGTGCCACCAGCGTCAACAGGGTAGGCTACGAGCAGTACTTC
CATSVNRVGYEQYF
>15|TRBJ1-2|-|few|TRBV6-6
TGTGCCAGCAGTTACCCTCGTGGGGGGAAAGGGGGCTACACCTTC
CASSYPRGGKGGYTF
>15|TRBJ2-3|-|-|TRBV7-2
TGTGCCAGCAGCTTATGGTGGGGGGGCGCAGATACGCAGTATTTT
CASSLWWGGADTQYF
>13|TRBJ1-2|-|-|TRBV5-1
TGCGCCAGCAGCTTACTTAACAACTATGGCTACACCTTC
CASSLLNNYGYTF
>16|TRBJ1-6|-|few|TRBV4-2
TGTGCCAGCAGCCAAGCAGACGACAGTGTTAATTCACCCCTCCACTTT
CASSQADDSVNSPLHF
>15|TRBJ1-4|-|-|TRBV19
TGTGCCAGTAGCGGTACCGGAGGGCCTAATGAAAAACTGTTTTTT
CASSGTGGPNEKLFF
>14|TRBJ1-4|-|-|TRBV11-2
TGTGCCAGCAGAGGGAGACAGGTTAATGAAAAACTGTTTTTT
CASRGRQVNEKLFF
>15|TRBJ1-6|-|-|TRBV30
TGTGCCTGGAAGCCGGGGGGGCTGTGGAATTCACCCCTCCACTTT
CAWKPGGLWNSPLHF
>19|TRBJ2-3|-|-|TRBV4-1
TGCGCCAGCAGCCAAGCTCCAAGCGCCGCTTTGGTGAGCACAGATACGCAGTATTTT
CASSQAPSAALVSTDTQYF
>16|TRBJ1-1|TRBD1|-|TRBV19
TGTGCCAGTAGTCCATACCGGGACAGGGCGCGAACTGAAGCTTTCTTT
CASSPYRDRARTEAFF
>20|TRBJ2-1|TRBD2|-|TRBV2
TGTGCCAGCAGTGAAGCGCTTCTAGCGGGGGGCTTTAGCTCCTACAATGAGCAGTTCTTC
CASSEALLAGGFSSYNEQFF